This TCR beta chain is from a study of T cell responses to AZD1222 COVID-19 vaccine. Using immunoSEQ multiplex PCR, the repertoire was profiled, and TCRdb retains in-frame clones only, with some absent. The table records more than 100,000 clones, around 87% of them present only once. This clone was seen a few times. What it binds is not known. The V gene's germline CDR1 is SGHTA and CDR2 FQGTGA. V lost 5 bases and J lost 7, with 22 bases in between. CDR3 length equals 16 residues. Findings and limits, study-wide: Increased Spike-specific TCR breadth and depth were observed after two AZD1222 doses. Without day 14 samples, only post-peak T cell repertoires were studied.

The chain is built from TRBV7-3 and TRBJ2-3; possibly TRBD2 for D (7 bases). Sequencing was performed on peripheral blood, taken on day 0 of AZD1222 vaccination. The TCR was taken from an adult in good health. The CDR3 sequence is CASSPMEGGPGNTQYF. The CDR3 nucleotides are TGTGCCAGCAGCCCTATGGAGGGGGGGCCGGGAAATACGCAGTATTTT.